This TCR beta chain was documented in a study of siplizumab effects on memory and regulatory T cells. Study-level results: Naive T cells apparently outstripped memory cells in diversity and seemed major alloresponse contributors. Roughly 80-95% of dividing CD4+ or CD8+ clones were without an attributable naive or memory phenotype.

Points on this clone: Its cognate antigen is unknown.

V was trimmed by 1 base and J by 6 bases, leaving 10 bases between them. The CDR3 length is 14 residues. Germline V CDR1 and CDR2: SSHAT, FNYEAQ (reference sequence). In each sample, approximately 100,000 TCR templates were assayed. Data came from immunoSEQ multiplex PCR; TCRdb stores just in-frame clones and leaves some out. The sample consists of about 66,000 clones, 96% of them appearing once. The receptor comes from a human donor in good health. Sequenced material: naive CD8+ T cells sorted from blood. This chain joins TRBV7-7 and TRBJ2-1; D is undetermined. This CDR3 is CASSLVSSSNEQFF. The CDR3 DNA is TGTGCCAGCAGCTTAGTGTCGAGTTCCAATGAGCAGTTCTTC. Based on the CDR3 plus reference TRBV7-7 and TRBJ2-1, the full variable domain is GAGVSQSPRYKVTKRGQDVTLRCDPISSHATLYWYQQALGQGPEFLTYFNYEAQPDKSGLPSDRFSAERPEGSISTLTIQRTEQRDSAMYRCASSLVSSSNEQFFGPGTRLTVL.